The sample holds a few counts of the clone carrying this TCR beta chain. What it binds is not known. TCRdb's copy holds only in-frame clones and misses some; the assay was immunoSEQ multiplex PCR. The sample has approximately 110,000 clones; roughly 87% are singletons. The sample is drawn from a study of T cell responses to AZD1222 COVID-19 vaccine. Overall study results and limits: Spike-wide vaccine-associated CD4 TCRs dominated at 160-218 and 743-854. Spike-specific TCR breadth and depth grew following two AZD1222 doses.

CDR1 and CDR2 from the germline V gene are MNHEY and SMNVEV (reference sequence). The CDR3 is made up of 16 amino acids. V was clipped by 8 bases and J by 0 bases, with 19 bases between them. Sequenced material: peripheral blood, taken on day 0 of AZD1222 vaccination. The rearrangement joins TRBV27 to TRBJ1-2; D is unclear. This clonotype was obtained from an adult in good health. The CDR3 nucleotides are TGTGCCAGCGGATTCCCGGAGCCCTCAGCTAACTATGGCTACACCTTC. This codes for CASGFPEPSANYGYTF.